This is a list of T cell receptor beta chains from one sample in a study of cytomegalovirus exposure and HLA in healthy donors. Sequencing was performed with immunoSEQ multiplex PCR; in TCRdb, only in-frame clones are kept and a portion is missing. The table lists 65,000 to 90,000 clones, roughly 70% of them singletons. Sequenced: PBMCs. Receptors were obtained from a man between 65 and 79 years old in good health and CMV-seronegative. The CDR3 runs from the conserved cysteine through the conserved F or W. A D gene is named only where the DNA matches it firmly. Clone size is stated in some rows and not others, as once, few, many or a class when expanded.

CDR3nt: TGCGCCAGCAGTGAGAAGCATCGACTACCGAACACCGGGGAGCTGTTTTTT
CDR3aa: CASSEKHRLPNTGELFF
d_gene: NA
j_gene: TRBJ2-2
abundance: few
v_gene: TRBV10-1

CDR3nt: TGTGCCAGCAGAAACAGGGAATACACAGATACGCAGTATTTT
CDR3aa: CASRNREYTDTQYF
d_gene: NA
j_gene: TRBJ2-3
abundance: NA
v_gene: TRBV6-5

CDR3nt: TGTGCCAGCTCACCACCGGTGGACAGTGCCGAGCAGTTCTTC
CDR3aa: CASSPPVDSAEQFF
d_gene: NA
j_gene: TRBJ2-1
abundance: NA
v_gene: TRBV18

CDR3nt: TGTGCCAGCACAATAGCGGGGGGGGAGACCCAGTACTTC
CDR3aa: CASTIAGGETQYF
d_gene: TRBD2
j_gene: TRBJ2-5
abundance: NA
v_gene: TRBV28

CDR3nt: TGCGCCAGCAGCCAAAGAGGTTCGGAGCCCCAGCATTTT
CDR3aa: CASSQRGSEPQHF
d_gene: NA
j_gene: TRBJ1-5
abundance: few
v_gene: TRBV4-3

CDR3nt: TGCGCCAGCAGCTTCAGTCCTAGCGGGAGGGCCGATGAGCAGTTCTTC
CDR3aa: CASSFSPSGRADEQFF
d_gene: TRBD2
j_gene: TRBJ2-1
abundance: NA
v_gene: TRBV5-1

CDR3nt: TGCGCCAGCAGTGATTCGCCGCAGCAAGAGACCCAGTACTTC
CDR3aa: CASSDSPQQETQYF
d_gene: NA
j_gene: TRBJ2-5
abundance: NA
v_gene: TRBV10-1

CDR3nt: TGTGCCAGCAGCCTTCCGGGACTAGATGTCGATGAGCAGTTCTTC
CDR3aa: CASSLPGLDVDEQFF
d_gene: TRBD2
j_gene: TRBJ2-1
abundance: once
v_gene: TRBV5-6

CDR3nt: TGTGCCAGCAGTTTTCGGGTGGTCACAGATACGCAGTATTTT
CDR3aa: CASSFRVVTDTQYF
d_gene: NA
j_gene: TRBJ2-3
abundance: NA
v_gene: TRBV27

CDR3nt: TGTGCCAGCAGCGTAGGGGACAGGGTCGTCCCCGCTTTCTTT
CDR3aa: CASSVGDRVVPAFF
d_gene: TRBD1
j_gene: TRBJ1-1
abundance: NA
v_gene: TRBV9

CDR3nt: TGTGCCAGAAGCTTGGTGACAGGACAATCAGGGTGGCCCCAGCATTTT
CDR3aa: CARSLVTGQSGWPQHF
d_gene: NA
j_gene: TRBJ1-5
abundance: once
v_gene: TRBV5-3

CDR3nt: TGCGCCAGCAGCAAACAGGGTGATACCTACGAGCAGTACTTC
CDR3aa: CASSKQGDTYEQYF
d_gene: NA
j_gene: TRBJ2-7
abundance: NA
v_gene: TRBV5-1

CDR3nt: TGCAGCGCCCAGGGGTTCAACGACGAGCAGTACTTC
CDR3aa: CSAQGFNDEQYF
d_gene: NA
j_gene: TRBJ2-7
abundance: NA
v_gene: TRBV29-1

CDR3nt: TGTGCCAGCAGCCAGGGACAGGGCGCGACTGGCTACACCTTC
CDR3aa: CASSQGQGATGYTF
d_gene: TRBD1
j_gene: TRBJ1-2
abundance: once
v_gene: TRBV7-2

CDR3nt: TGTGCCAGCAGCTTACCCGGCTATGGCTACACCTTC
CDR3aa: CASSLPGYGYTF
d_gene: NA
j_gene: TRBJ1-2
abundance: NA
v_gene: TRBV11-2

CDR3nt: TGTGCCAGCAGTCTCCGGGACTCTGGCTACAATGAGCAGTTCTTC
CDR3aa: CASSLRDSGYNEQFF
d_gene: NA
j_gene: TRBJ2-1
abundance: NA
v_gene: TRBV28

CDR3nt: TGTGCCAGCAAGATGGGGGGGGGCTCCTACAATGAGCAGTTCTTC
CDR3aa: CASKMGGGSYNEQFF
d_gene: TRBD2
j_gene: TRBJ2-1
abundance: few
v_gene: TRBV2

CDR3nt: TGTGCCAGTAGTCCGAACCGGGACAGGGGAGTTGGCTACACCTTC
CDR3aa: CASSPNRDRGVGYTF
d_gene: TRBD1
j_gene: TRBJ1-2
abundance: NA
v_gene: TRBV19

CDR3nt: TGTGCCAGCAGGCCGGGACAGGGGGCTAGGTACGAGCAGTACTTC
CDR3aa: CASRPGQGARYEQYF
d_gene: TRBD1
j_gene: TRBJ2-7
abundance: NA
v_gene: TRBV6-5

CDR3nt: TGTGCCAGCAGCCCCCCCGGGAACAATGAGCAGTTCTTC
CDR3aa: CASSPPGNNEQFF
d_gene: NA
j_gene: TRBJ2-1
abundance: NA
v_gene: TRBV5-4

CDR3nt: TGTGCCAGCAGGCTACAGGGACCCTATGGCTACACCTTC
CDR3aa: CASRLQGPYGYTF
d_gene: NA
j_gene: TRBJ1-2
abundance: NA
v_gene: TRBV6-5

CDR3nt: TGTGCCAGCAGTTACTCGAGGGATGGATATGGCTACACCTTC
CDR3aa: CASSYSRDGYGYTF
d_gene: NA
j_gene: TRBJ1-2
abundance: few
v_gene: TRBV6-5

CDR3nt: TGTGCCAGCAGACAAGGGGTTGTCGGGGGGGCAGAGACCCAGTACTTC
CDR3aa: CASRQGVVGGAETQYF
d_gene: TRBD2
j_gene: TRBJ2-5
abundance: NA
v_gene: TRBV6-6

CDR3nt: TGTGCCAGCACCAACCAGGGGGGTAGGACACCCCTCCACTTT
CDR3aa: CASTNQGGRTPLHF
d_gene: TRBD1
j_gene: TRBJ1-6
abundance: many
v_gene: TRBV2

CDR3nt: TGTGCCAGCAGTTACAGTCAGGGGGGTCAGCCCCAGCATTTT
CDR3aa: CASSYSQGGQPQHF
d_gene: TRBD1
j_gene: TRBJ1-5
abundance: few
v_gene: TRBV6-5

CDR3nt: TGTGCCAGCAGACAGGGGGCCTCAGATACGCAGTATTTT
CDR3aa: CASRQGASDTQYF
d_gene: TRBD1
j_gene: TRBJ2-3
abundance: few
v_gene: TRBV7-2

CDR3nt: TGTGCCAGCAGCACATCCGGGATCCAAGAGACCCAGTACTTC
CDR3aa: CASSTSGIQETQYF
d_gene: NA
j_gene: TRBJ2-5
abundance: few
v_gene: TRBV5-5

CDR3nt: TGCAGCGTCGGCGGGCCCGCGGTGGTCACTGAAGCTTTCTTT
CDR3aa: CSVGGPAVVTEAFF
d_gene: NA
j_gene: TRBJ1-1
abundance: few
v_gene: TRBV29-1

CDR3nt: TGTGCCAGCAGCTTAGCCGGAGACACTGAAGCTTTCTTT
CDR3aa: CASSLAGDTEAFF
d_gene: NA
j_gene: TRBJ1-1
abundance: NA
v_gene: TRBV5-5

CDR3nt: TGTTCCACCCCACGGCAGGGGAGCTCTGGGGCCAACGTCCTGACTTTC
CDR3aa: CSTPRQGSSGANVLTF
d_gene: NA
j_gene: TRBJ2-6
abundance: NA
v_gene: TRBV7-9

CDR3nt: TGTGCCAGCAGCCTAGGGACTAGCGGGAGAGCAGATACGCAGTATTTT
CDR3aa: CASSLGTSGRADTQYF
d_gene: TRBD2
j_gene: TRBJ2-3
abundance: NA
v_gene: TRBV7-9

CDR3nt: TGCGCCAGCAGCCGCCAGGGCGAGGATACTGAAGCTTTCTTT
CDR3aa: CASSRQGEDTEAFF
d_gene: NA
j_gene: TRBJ1-1
abundance: NA
v_gene: TRBV5-1

CDR3nt: TGTGCCAGCAGTGATGGAGGGAGGGGCCCTTCCTACGAGCAGTACTTC
CDR3aa: CASSDGGRGPSYEQYF
d_gene: TRBD2
j_gene: TRBJ2-7
abundance: NA
v_gene: TRBV6-1

CDR3nt: TGTGCCAGCAGCTTCCGACAGGGCTCCTACAATGAGCAGTTCTTC
CDR3aa: CASSFRQGSYNEQFF
d_gene: TRBD1
j_gene: TRBJ2-1
abundance: NA
v_gene: TRBV7-6

CDR3nt: TGTGCCAGCAGTTTCCAAACTCTAGCGGGGGTGGGAAATGAGCAGTTCTTC
CDR3aa: CASSFQTLAGVGNEQFF
d_gene: TRBD2
j_gene: TRBJ2-1
abundance: NA
v_gene: TRBV7-2

CDR3nt: TGCGCCAGCAGCTTGAACCCGGGAATGACCTACGAGCAGTACTTC
CDR3aa: CASSLNPGMTYEQYF
d_gene: NA
j_gene: TRBJ2-7
abundance: NA
v_gene: TRBV5-1

CDR3nt: TGCGCCAGCAGCCAGGATATCAGGGCAGGGAATAATTCACCCCTCCACTTT
CDR3aa: CASSQDIRAGNNSPLHF
d_gene: NA
j_gene: TRBJ1-6
abundance: NA
v_gene: TRBV4-3

CDR3nt: TGTGCCAGCAGGGACAGGGGGGCGTATGAGCAGTTCTTC
CDR3aa: CASRDRGAYEQFF
d_gene: TRBD1
j_gene: TRBJ2-1
abundance: NA
v_gene: TRBV6-1

CDR3nt: TGTGCCAGTAGTATAGTCGGAGTGAGGAACTATGGCTACACCTTC
CDR3aa: CASSIVGVRNYGYTF
d_gene: NA
j_gene: TRBJ1-2
abundance: NA
v_gene: TRBV19

CDR3nt: TGTGCCAGCAGCCCGGACAGGGGGACAGATACGCAGTATTTT
CDR3aa: CASSPDRGTDTQYF
d_gene: TRBD1
j_gene: TRBJ2-3
abundance: NA
v_gene: TRBV7-2

CDR3nt: TGTGCCAGCAGCTTACCCACAGGGAAGACTGAAGCTTTCTTT
CDR3aa: CASSLPTGKTEAFF
d_gene: NA
j_gene: TRBJ1-1
abundance: NA
v_gene: TRBV7-9

CDR3nt: TGTGCCAGCAGTTATTCGTTCGGGTTGGGAAGCGGGAGGGTCCACGAGCAGTACTTC
CDR3aa: CASSYSFGLGSGRVHEQYF
d_gene: TRBD2
j_gene: TRBJ2-7
abundance: NA
v_gene: TRBV6-9

CDR3nt: TGTGCCAGCAGCTTAAACAGGGGTGCGAGCGAAAAACTGTTTTTT
CDR3aa: CASSLNRGASEKLFF
d_gene: TRBD1
j_gene: TRBJ1-4
abundance: once
v_gene: TRBV7-8

CDR3nt: TGCAGTGCTAGAATTGCCGGTGGCTACACCTTC
CDR3aa: CSARIAGGYTF
d_gene: NA
j_gene: TRBJ1-2
abundance: NA
v_gene: TRBV20-1

CDR3nt: TGTGCCAGCAGCGTAGGACTCAATACGCAGTATTTT
CDR3aa: CASSVGLNTQYF
d_gene: NA
j_gene: TRBJ2-3
abundance: NA
v_gene: TRBV7-9

CDR3nt: TGTGCCAGCAGCTTCCCCACGGGGAAAGAGACCCAGTACTTC
CDR3aa: CASSFPTGKETQYF
d_gene: NA
j_gene: TRBJ2-5
abundance: NA
v_gene: TRBV7-9

CDR3nt: TGTGCCAGTACCATGCCGGGGAGCAATCAGCCCCAGCATTTT
CDR3aa: CASTMPGSNQPQHF
d_gene: NA
j_gene: TRBJ1-5
abundance: NA
v_gene: TRBV19

CDR3nt: TGTGCCAGTAGTGCCTTGGGACAGCAGGACACTGAAGCTTTCTTT
CDR3aa: CASSALGQQDTEAFF
d_gene: TRBD1
j_gene: TRBJ1-1
abundance: NA
v_gene: TRBV19

CDR3nt: TGTGCCAGCAGCGTACCAATCATGACAGGGAATGCCTACGAGCAGTACTTC
CDR3aa: CASSVPIMTGNAYEQYF
d_gene: TRBD1
j_gene: TRBJ2-7
abundance: NA
v_gene: TRBV9

CDR3nt: TGCGCCAGCAGCGAAACAAAGGGACTAGCGGGTTACGAGCAGTACTTC
CDR3aa: CASSETKGLAGYEQYF
d_gene: TRBD2
j_gene: TRBJ2-7
abundance: few
v_gene: TRBV5-1